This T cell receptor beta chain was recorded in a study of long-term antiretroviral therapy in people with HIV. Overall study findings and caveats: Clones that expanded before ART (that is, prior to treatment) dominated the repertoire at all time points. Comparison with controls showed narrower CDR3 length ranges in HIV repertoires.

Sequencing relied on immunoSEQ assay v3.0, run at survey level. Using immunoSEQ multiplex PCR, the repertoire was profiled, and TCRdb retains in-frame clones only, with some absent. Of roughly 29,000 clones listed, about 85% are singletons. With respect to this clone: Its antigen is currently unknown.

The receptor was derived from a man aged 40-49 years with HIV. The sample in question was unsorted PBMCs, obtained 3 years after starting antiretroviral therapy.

CDR3 nucleotides: TGTGCCAGCTCACTTGGGACGGGGTCCTACGAGCAGTACTTC. This encodes CASSLGTGSYEQYF. V and J are TRBV18 and TRBJ2-7; D assignment may be TRBD1 or TRBD2 (5 bases each). Germline CDR1 reads KGHSH; CDR2 reads LQKENI. The germline V and J ends were trimmed by 4 bases and 1 base, with 11 bases remaining between them. The CDR3 is made up of 14 amino acids.